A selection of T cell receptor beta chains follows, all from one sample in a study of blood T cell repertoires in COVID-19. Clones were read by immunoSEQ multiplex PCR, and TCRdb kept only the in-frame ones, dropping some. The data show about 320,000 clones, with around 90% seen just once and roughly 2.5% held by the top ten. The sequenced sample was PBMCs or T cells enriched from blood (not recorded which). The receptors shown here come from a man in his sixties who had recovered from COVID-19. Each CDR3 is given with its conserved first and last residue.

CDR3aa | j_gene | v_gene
CASSRTWGAGEKLFF | TRBJ1-4 | TRBV11-1
CASSIGPGQGYEQYF | TRBJ2-7 | TRBV19
CASRQGAGDTQYF | TRBJ2-3 | TRBV2
CASGFTVTDTQYF | TRBJ2-3 | TRBV12-5
CAIRGQGDNSPLHF | TRBJ1-6 | TRBV10-3
CASSPGGTQYF | TRBJ2-5 | TRBV7-9
CASSLGAGTGGDEQYF | TRBJ2-7 | TRBV5-1
CASSVGTGTEAFF | TRBJ1-1 | TRBV9
CASSYEGNTIYF | TRBJ1-3 | TRBV12-3/TRBV12-4
CASSFGDTEAFF | TRBJ1-1 | TRBV11-3
CASSVYYLRDTEAFF | TRBJ1-1 | TRBV10-2
CASSIGGLAYEQYF | TRBJ2-7 | TRBV19
CASSISQGGSYNSPLHF | TRBJ1-6 | TRBV19
CASSRDRGDTEAFF | TRBJ1-1 | TRBV2
CASSPGTGFLSTDTQYF | TRBJ2-3 | TRBV28
CASSLDARGLSNQPQHF | TRBJ1-5 | TRBV28
CSVVTLAGLSYEQYF | TRBJ2-7 | TRBV29-1
CASSTGQVPYEQYF | TRBJ2-7 | TRBV6-5
CASRPTGTTSTLHF | TRBJ1-6 | TRBV6-5
CASSVGTMGRSAGANVLTF | TRBJ2-6 | TRBV9
CASRISGSRTYEQYF | TRBJ2-7 | TRBV28
CASSQGVAGREQFF | TRBJ2-1 | TRBV4-2
CASSRRGGTSGRWGTDTQYF | TRBJ2-3 | TRBV6-6
CASSYEGAGPEAFF | TRBJ1-1 | TRBV6-5
CASSVAGTGETEAFF | TRBJ1-1 | TRBV9
CASSGPAGGGNSPLHF | TRBJ1-6 | TRBV9
CASSLSAGDSYEQYF | TRBJ2-7 | TRBV7-2
CASASGGRGQETQYF | TRBJ2-5 | TRBV7-9
CASLGQGSYGYTF | TRBJ1-2 | TRBV19
CASSHGQINQPQHF | TRBJ1-5 | TRBV7-8
CASSKGGVGSTDTQYF | TRBJ2-3 | TRBV7-3
CASSEIGGEQFF | TRBJ2-1 | TRBV6-1